The 10 T cell receptor beta chains reported below all come from one sample, sequenced in a study of control samples from healthy donors and cancer patients. TCRdb keeps only in-frame clones here, not all; method: immunoSEQ multiplex PCR. The sample yields 80,000 to 100,000 clones, 80% to 95% seen once. The sequenced material came from blood. These receptors were collected from a human donor in good health. The donor label of this sample is uncertain.

V and J are TRBV7-2 and TRBJ2-5; 13 positions agree with TRBD2. Germline V gives CDR1 SGHTA, CDR2 FQGNSA. This CDR3 region has 15 residues. V shed 5 bases, J shed 4 bases, and the junction held 4 bases outside the gene matches. The CDR3 DNA follows: TGTGCCAGCAGCCATACTAGCGGGGGGGGAGAGACCCAGTACTTC. It encodes CASSHTSGGGETQYF.

The sample holds one count of this clone. The V call is TRBV19, the J call TRBJ1-5; D might be TRBD1 (5 bases). Trimming took off 3 bases at V and 5 bases at J, with 17 bases between the two ends. The CDR3 has 16 residues. CDR1 and CDR2 (germline): LNHDA, SQIVND (reference sequence). In DNA form, the CDR3 reads TGTGCCAGTAGTATGGTCGTGGGGGTATTGGATCAGCCCCAGCATTTT. It codes for CASSMVVGVLDQPQHF.

This rearrangement joins TRBV20-1 to TRBJ1-5; D not certain. This CDR3 has 12 amino acids. The V and J ends lost 3 bases and 4 bases respectively, with 7 bases between them. Germline CDR1 reads DFQATT; CDR2 reads SNEGSKA (reference sequence). This chain's CDR3 is CSASYENQPQHF. The CDR3 DNA follows: TGCAGTGCTAGTTATGAGAATCAGCCCCAGCATTTT.

The rearrangement uses TRBV28 and TRBJ2-6; 8 nucleotides align to TRBD1. Germline assignment: CDR1 MDHEN and CDR2 SYDVKM. CDR3 length: 15 residues. J was trimmed by 2 bases and V by 5 bases; bases with no gene match: 2. The CDR3 bases are TGTGCCAGCAGTAAGGACAGGGCTGGGGCCAACGTCCTGACTTTC. Its protein is CASSKDRAGANVLTF.

In DNA form, the CDR3 reads TGTGCCAGCAGCTTAAAAGGGACAGGGGTAATGGTAGAGACCCAGTACTTC. Protein sequence: CASSLKGTGVMVETQYF. The V gene is TRBV7-9, the J gene TRBJ2-5, with 10 nucleotides matching TRBD1. J was trimmed by 4 bases and V by 2 bases; bases with no gene match: 10. The CDR3 length is 17 residues. Germline V gives CDR1 SEHNR, CDR2 FQNEAQ (reference sequence). The full variable domain, its missing parts supplied by reference TRBV7-9 and TRBJ2-5, is DTGVSQNPRHKITKRGQNVTFRCDPISEHNRLYWYRQTLGQGPEFLTYFQNEAQLEKSRLLSDRFSAERPKGSFSTLEIQRTEQGDSAMYLCASSLKGTGVMVETQYFGPGTRLLVL.

This clone was observed a handful of times. The chain carries TRBV30 and TRBJ2-1; maybe TRBD2 (7 bases). Trimming shortened V by 2 bases and J by 4 bases, and 12 bases separated the two germline ends. There are 14 residues in the CDR3. Germline lookup yields CDR1 GTSNPN and CDR2 SVGIG (reference sequence). The CDR3 loop reads CAWSRGATYNEQFF. CDR3 sequence (DNA): TGTGCCTGGAGTCGGGGGGCTACATACAATGAGCAGTTCTTC.

The gene calls are TRBV5-1 and TRBJ1-1, with D perhaps matching TRBD1 (5 bases). This CDR3 has 15 residues. V dropped 0 bases and J dropped 1 base, with 10 bases sitting between them. The V gene's germline CDR1 is SGHRS and CDR2 YFSETQ. DNA for the CDR3: TGCGCCAGCAGCTTGGGAGCAGGGACGAACACTGAAGCTTTCTTT. Residues: CASSLGAGTNTEAFF.

The chain links TRBV19 to TRBJ1-5; D perhaps matches TRBD1 (5 bases). Germline-derived CDR1 and CDR2 are LNHDA and SQIVND (reference sequence). This CDR3 region has 14 residues. V was pared by 2 bases and J by 7 bases, with 12 bases between. DNA for the CDR3: TGTGCCAGTAGTATACCCAGAAGGGGACAGCCCCAGCATTTT. It yields the protein CASSIPRRGQPQHF.

The chain recombines TRBV6-4 with TRBJ2-2; D may match TRBD1 or TRBD2 (5 bases each). The CDR3 is 13 amino acids. Germline-derived CDR1 and CDR2 are MRHNA and SNTAGT. V lost 5 bases and J lost 5, with 9 bases in between. CDR3 nucleotides: TGTGCCAGCAGTCCAGGGAGAACCGGGGAGCTGTTTTTT. Translated: CASSPGRTGELFF.

The J gene is TRBJ2-5, the V gene TRBV5-1; D is perhaps TRBD2 (6 bases). Per germline, CDR1 SGHRS and CDR2 YFSETQ. The germline V and J ends were trimmed by 4 bases and 4 bases, with 20 bases remaining between them. This CDR3 has 16 amino acids. The CDR3 reads CASSPSGRGLRETQYF. CDR3 nucleotides: TGCGCCAGCAGCCCCTCGGGGCGGGGTCTCCGAGAGACCCAGTACTTC.